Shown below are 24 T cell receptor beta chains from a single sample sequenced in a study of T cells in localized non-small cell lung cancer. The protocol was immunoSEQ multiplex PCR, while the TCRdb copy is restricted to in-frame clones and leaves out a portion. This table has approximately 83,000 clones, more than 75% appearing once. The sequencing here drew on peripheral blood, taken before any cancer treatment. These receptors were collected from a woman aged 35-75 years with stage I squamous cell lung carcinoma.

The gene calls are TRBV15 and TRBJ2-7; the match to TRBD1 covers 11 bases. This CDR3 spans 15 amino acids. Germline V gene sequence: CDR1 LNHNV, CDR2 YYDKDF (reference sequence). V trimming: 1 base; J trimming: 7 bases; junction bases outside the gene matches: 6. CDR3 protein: CATSRGWTGGAEQYF. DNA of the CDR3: TGTGCCACCAGCAGAGGTTGGACAGGGGGCGCGGAGCAGTACTTC.

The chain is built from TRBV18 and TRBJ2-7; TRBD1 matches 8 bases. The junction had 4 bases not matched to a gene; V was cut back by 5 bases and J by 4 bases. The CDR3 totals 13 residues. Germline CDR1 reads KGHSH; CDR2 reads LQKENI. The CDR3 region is CASSGGTGYEQYF. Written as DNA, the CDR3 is TGTGCCAGCTCAGGGGGGACAGGTTACGAGCAGTACTTC. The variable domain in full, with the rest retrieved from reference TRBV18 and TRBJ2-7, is NAGVMQNPRHLVRRRGQEARLRCSPMKGHSHVYWYRQLPEEGLKFMVYLQKENIIDESGMPKERFSAEFPKEGPSILRIQQVVRGDSAAYFCASSGGTGYEQYFGPGTRLTVT.

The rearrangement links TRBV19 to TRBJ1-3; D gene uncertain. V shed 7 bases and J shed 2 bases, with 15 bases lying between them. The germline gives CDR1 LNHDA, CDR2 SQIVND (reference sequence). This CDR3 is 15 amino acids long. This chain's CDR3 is CASTSRGIAGNTIYF. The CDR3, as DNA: TGTGCCAGTACCTCAAGAGGTATAGCTGGAAACACCATATATTTT.

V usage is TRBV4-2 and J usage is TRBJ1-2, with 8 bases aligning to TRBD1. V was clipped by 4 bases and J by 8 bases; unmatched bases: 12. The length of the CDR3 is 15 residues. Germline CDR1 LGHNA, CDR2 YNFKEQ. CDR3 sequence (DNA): TGTGCCAGCAGCCCGGCCGCGGACAGGGCGCAGGGCTACACCTTC. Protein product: CASSPAADRAQGYTF.

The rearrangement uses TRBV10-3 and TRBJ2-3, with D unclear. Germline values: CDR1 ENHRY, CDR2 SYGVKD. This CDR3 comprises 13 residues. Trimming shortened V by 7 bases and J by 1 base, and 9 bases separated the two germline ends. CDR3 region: CAITGVGTDTQYF. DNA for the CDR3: TGTGCCATCACTGGCGTGGGCACAGATACGCAGTATTTT.

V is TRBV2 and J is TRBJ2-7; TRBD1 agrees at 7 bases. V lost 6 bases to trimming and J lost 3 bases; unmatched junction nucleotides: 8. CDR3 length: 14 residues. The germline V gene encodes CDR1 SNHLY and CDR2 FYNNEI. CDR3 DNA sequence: TGTGCCAGCAGGGGGACAGATTTTGGCTACGAGCAGTACTTC. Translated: CASRGTDFGYEQYF. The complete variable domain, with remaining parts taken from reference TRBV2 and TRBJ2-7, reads EPEVTQTPSHQVTQMGQEVILRCVPISNHLYFYWYRQILGQKVEFLVSFYNNEISEKSEIFDDQFSVERPDGSNFTLKIRSTKLEDSAMYFCASRGTDFGYEQYFGPGTRLTVT.

The CDR3 sequence is CASSRGQLRGGYTF. CDR3 DNA sequence: TGTGCCAGCAGCCGCGGACAGCTAAGAGGGGGCTACACCTTC. The J gene is TRBJ1-2, the V gene TRBV7-9; tentatively, D is TRBD1 (6 bases). The CDR3 spans 14 residues. V lost 5 bases and J 8 bases, leaving 18 bases between the germline ends. Germline CDR1 SEHNR, CDR2 FQNEAQ (reference sequence).

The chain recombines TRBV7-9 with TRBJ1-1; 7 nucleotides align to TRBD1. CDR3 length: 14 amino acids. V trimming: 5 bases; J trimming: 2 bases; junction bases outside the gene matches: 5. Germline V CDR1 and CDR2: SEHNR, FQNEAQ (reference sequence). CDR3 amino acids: CASSPPGGNTEAFF. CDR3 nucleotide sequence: TGTGCCAGCAGCCCCCCAGGGGGAAACACTGAAGCTTTCTTT.

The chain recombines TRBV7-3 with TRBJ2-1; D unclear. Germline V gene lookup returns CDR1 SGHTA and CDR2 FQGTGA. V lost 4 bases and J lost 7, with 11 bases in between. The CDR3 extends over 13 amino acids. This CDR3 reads CASSSQSGNEQFF. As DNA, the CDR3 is TGTGCCAGCAGCTCACAGTCTGGGAATGAGCAGTTCTTC.

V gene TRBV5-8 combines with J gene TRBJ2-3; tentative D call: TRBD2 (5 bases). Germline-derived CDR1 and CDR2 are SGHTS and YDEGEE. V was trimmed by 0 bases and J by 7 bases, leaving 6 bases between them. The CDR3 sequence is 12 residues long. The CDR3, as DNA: TGTGCCAGCAGCTTGGCTAGCTATACGCAGTATTTT. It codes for CASSLASYTQYF.

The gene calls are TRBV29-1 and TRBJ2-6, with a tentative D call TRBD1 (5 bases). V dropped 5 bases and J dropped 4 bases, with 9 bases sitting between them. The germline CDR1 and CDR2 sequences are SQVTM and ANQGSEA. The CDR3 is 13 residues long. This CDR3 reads CSVLGAGANVLTF. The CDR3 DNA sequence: TGCAGCGTTCTTGGGGCCGGGGCCAACGTCCTGACTTTC.

This CDR3 is CASSITVQGDSPLHF. The CDR3 DNA follows: TGTGCCAGTAGTATCACTGTACAGGGGGATTCACCCCTCCACTTT. This rearrangement joins TRBV19 to TRBJ1-6, with 8 positions matching TRBD1. The CDR3 extends over 15 amino acids. Per germline, CDR1 LNHDA and CDR2 SQIVND (reference sequence). The J segment lost 8 bases and the V segment lost 3 bases, leaving 6 bases of the junction unmatched. The full variable domain, its missing parts supplied by reference TRBV19 and TRBJ1-6, is DGGITQSPKYLFRKEGQNVTLSCEQNLNHDAMYWYRQDPGQGLRLIYYSQIVNDFQKGDIAEGYSVSREKKESFPLTVTSAQKNPTAFYLCASSITVQGDSPLHFGNGTRLTVT.

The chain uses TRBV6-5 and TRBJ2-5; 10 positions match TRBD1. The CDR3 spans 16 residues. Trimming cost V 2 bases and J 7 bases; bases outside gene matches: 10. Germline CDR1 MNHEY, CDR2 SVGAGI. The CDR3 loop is CASSYPGTGAGGTQYF. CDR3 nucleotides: TGTGCCAGCAGTTACCCCGGGACAGGGGCCGGGGGGACCCAGTACTTC.

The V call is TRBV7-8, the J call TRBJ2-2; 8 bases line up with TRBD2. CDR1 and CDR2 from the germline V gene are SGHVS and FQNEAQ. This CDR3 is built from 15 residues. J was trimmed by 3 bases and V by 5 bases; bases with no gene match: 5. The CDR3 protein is CASSGSGTYTGELFF. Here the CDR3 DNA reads TGTGCCAGCAGCGGTAGCGGGACGTACACCGGGGAGCTGTTTTTT.

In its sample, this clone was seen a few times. The CDR3 loop is CASSLMTSGGNNEQFF. In DNA form, the CDR3 reads TGCGCCAGCAGCCTAATGACTAGCGGGGGAAACAATGAGCAGTTCTTC. The chain joins TRBV5-1 to TRBJ2-1, with TRBD2 matching over 12 bases. This CDR3 has 16 amino acids. In germline, CDR1 is SGHRS, CDR2 YFSETQ. Unmatched junction bases numbered 7, after V lost 4 bases and J lost 5 bases.

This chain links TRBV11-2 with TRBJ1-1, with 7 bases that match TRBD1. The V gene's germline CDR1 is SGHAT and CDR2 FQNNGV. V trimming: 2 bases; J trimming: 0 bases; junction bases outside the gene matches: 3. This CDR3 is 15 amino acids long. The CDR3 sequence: CASSLQGQMNTEAFF. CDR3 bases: TGTGCCAGCAGCTTACAGGGACAGATGAACACTGAAGCTTTCTTT.

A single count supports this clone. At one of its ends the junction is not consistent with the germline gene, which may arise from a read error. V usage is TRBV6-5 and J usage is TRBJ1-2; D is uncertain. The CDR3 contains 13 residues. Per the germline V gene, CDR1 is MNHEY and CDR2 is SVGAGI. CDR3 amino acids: CASRPDTMLGCTF. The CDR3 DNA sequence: TGTGCCAGCAGGCCCGACACAATGCTTGGCTGCACCTTC.

The DNA for the CDR3 is TGCGCCAGCAGCTTGTCAGGGCCACGGGATACGCAGTATTTT. This translates into CASSLSGPRDTQYF. This chain joins TRBV5-1 and TRBJ2-3, with D possibly matching TRBD1 (5 bases). The CDR3 is 14 residues long. V shed 1 base and J shed 6 bases, with 12 bases lying between them. The germline gives CDR1 SGHRS, CDR2 YFSETQ. Full variable domain (rest looked up from reference TRBV5-1 and TRBJ2-3): KAGVTQTPRYLIKTRGQQVTLSCSPISGHRSVSWYQQTPGQGLQFLFEYFSETQRNKGNFPGRFSGRQFSNSRSEMNVSTLELGDSALYLCASSLSGPRDTQYFGPGTRLTVL.

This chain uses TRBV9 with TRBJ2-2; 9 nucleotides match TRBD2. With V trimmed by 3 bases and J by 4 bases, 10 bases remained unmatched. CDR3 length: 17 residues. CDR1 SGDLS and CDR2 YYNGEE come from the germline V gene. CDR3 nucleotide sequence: TGTGCCAGCAGCGCTGGGACTAGCACCGAATTCACCGGGGAGCTGTTTTTT. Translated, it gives CASSAGTSTEFTGELFF.

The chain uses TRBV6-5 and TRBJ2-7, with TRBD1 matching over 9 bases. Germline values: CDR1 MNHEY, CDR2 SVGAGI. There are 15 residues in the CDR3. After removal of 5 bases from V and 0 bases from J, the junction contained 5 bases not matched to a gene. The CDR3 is CASSTGQGISYEQYF. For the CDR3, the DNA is TGTGCCAGCAGTACGGGACAGGGCATCTCCTACGAGCAGTACTTC.

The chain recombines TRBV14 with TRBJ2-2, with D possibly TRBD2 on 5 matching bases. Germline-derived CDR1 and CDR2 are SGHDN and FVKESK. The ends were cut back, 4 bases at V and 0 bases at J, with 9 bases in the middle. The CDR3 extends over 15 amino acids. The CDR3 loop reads CASSPTTANTGELFF. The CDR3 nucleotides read TGTGCCAGCAGCCCGACTACCGCGAACACCGGGGAGCTGTTTTTT. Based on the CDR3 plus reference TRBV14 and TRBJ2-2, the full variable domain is EAGVTQFPSHSVIEKGQTVTLRCDPISGHDNLYWYRRVMGKEIKFLLHFVKESKQDESGMPNNRFLAERTGGTYSTLKVQPAELEDSGVYFCASSPTTANTGELFFGEGSRLTVL.

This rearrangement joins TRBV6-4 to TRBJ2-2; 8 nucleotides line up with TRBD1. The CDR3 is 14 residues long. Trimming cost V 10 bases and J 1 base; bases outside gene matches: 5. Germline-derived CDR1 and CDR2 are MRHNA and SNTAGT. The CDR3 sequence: CATRGQGNTGELFF. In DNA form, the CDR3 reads TGTGCCACCCGAGGACAGGGGAACACCGGGGAGCTGTTTTTT.

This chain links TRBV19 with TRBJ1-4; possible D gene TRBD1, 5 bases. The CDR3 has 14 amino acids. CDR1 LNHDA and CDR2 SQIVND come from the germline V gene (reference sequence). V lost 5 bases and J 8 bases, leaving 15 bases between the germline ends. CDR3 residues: CASSYSRGREKLFF. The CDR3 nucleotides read TGTGCCAGTAGTTACTCCCGGGGGAGAGAAAAACTGTTTTTT. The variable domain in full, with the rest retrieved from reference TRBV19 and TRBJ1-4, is DGGITQSPKYLFRKEGQNVTLSCEQNLNHDAMYWYRQDPGQGLRLIYYSQIVNDFQKGDIAEGYSVSREKKESFPLTVTSAQKNPTAFYLCASSYSRGREKLFFGSGTQLSVL.

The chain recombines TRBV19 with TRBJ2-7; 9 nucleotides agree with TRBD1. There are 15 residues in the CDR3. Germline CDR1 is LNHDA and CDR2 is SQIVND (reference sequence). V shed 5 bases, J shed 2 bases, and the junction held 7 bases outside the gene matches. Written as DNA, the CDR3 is TGTGCCAGTAGTGGCCGGACAGGGGTACCCTACGAGCAGTACTTC. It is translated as CASSGRTGVPYEQYF.